This is a list of T cell receptor beta chains from one sample in a study of neurological immune-mediated disorders. TCRdb fed the 5' RACE reads into MiXCR, producing one record per CDR3 protein. The table records under 85,000 distinct CDR3 sequences, about 5.2% of them present only once. The sample consisted of PBMCs. These TCRs come from a human donor with multiple sclerosis. The donor label of this sample is uncertain. CDR3s include the opening cysteine and the closing phenylalanine or tryptophan. Each record gives: J gene, CDR3 length, D gene, V gene, clone size, CDR3 DNA, CDR3 protein. A D gene is named only where the DNA matches it firmly. Clone size is shown for a subset of rows, as once, few, many or a class of expanded clone.

TRBJ2-7	13	.	TRBV29-1	many	TGCAGCGCCGGACGGGGACTTGGGGACGAGCAGTACTTC	CSAGRGLGDEQYF
TRBJ2-5	15	TRBD1	TRBV7-9	many	TGTGCCAGCAGCTCCGGGACAGTCAACAAAGAGACCCAGTACTTC	CASSSGTVNKETQYF
TRBJ2-1	14	.	TRBV20-1	many	TGCAGTGCTAGAAGGCTGGCATCCTACAATGAGCAGTTCTTC	CSARRLASYNEQFF
TRBJ2-3	13	TRBD2	TRBV5-1	many	TGCGCCAGCGAACTAGCGGGGGGCGATACGCAGTATTTT	CASELAGGDTQYF
TRBJ1-3	15	.	TRBV5-1	many	TGCGCCAGCAGCGGGGGGGTGAGCTCTGGAAACACCATATATTTT	CASSGGVSSGNTIYF
TRBJ1-1	13	.	TRBV12-3/TRBV12-4	many	TGTGCCAGCAGTTTGACAGTGGACACTGAAGCTTTCTTT	CASSLTVDTEAFF
TRBJ2-1	15	.	TRBV6-6	many	TGTGCCAGCAGTTTCCAGGGGAGCTCCTACAATGAGCAGTTCTTC	CASSFQGSSYNEQFF
TRBJ2-3	13	TRBD2	TRBV29-1	many	TGCAGCGTTGTAGCGGGGGGAGTAGATACGCAGTATTTT	CSVVAGGVDTQYF
TRBJ2-7	12	.	TRBV5-1	many	TGCGCCAGCAGCTTAAAGGGGAACGAGCAGTACTTC	CASSLKGNEQYF
TRBJ2-1	16	.	TRBV10-1	.	TGCGCCAGCAGTGGTGGGTCGACAGGCTCCTACAATGAGCAGTTCTTC	CASSGGSTGSYNEQFF